The 27 T cell receptor beta chains below were found in one sample sequenced in a study of T-cell memory formation after mild COVID-19. In TCRdb, the 5' RACE reads were re-called with MiXCR into one record per CDR3 protein. The sample has 350,000 to 450,000 distinct CDR3 sequences; approximately 27% are singletons. Specimen: PBMCs or a T cell subset sorted from them (not recorded which). The source of these receptors is an adult woman who had mild COVID-19 (a few samples of this study predate the infection). Cell type and time point are not known.

The J gene is TRBJ2-1, the V gene TRBV5-6; 8 bases match TRBD2. The CDR3 covers 16 residues. V shed 0 bases and J 3 bases; nucleotides not matched to a gene: 5. Germline V gene data show CDR1 as SGHDT and CDR2 as YYEEEE. This CDR3 reads CASSLGAGAVYNEQFF. DNA of the CDR3: TGTGCCAGCAGCTTGGGAGCGGGAGCAGTCTACAATGAGCAGTTCTTC.

This rearrangement joins TRBV20-1 to TRBJ2-7; 10 bases map to TRBD1. In germline, CDR1 is DFQATT, CDR2 SNEGSKA (reference sequence). This CDR3 contains 14 residues. Losses at the gene ends were 6 bases for V and 5 bases for J; bases not matched to a gene: 10. This CDR3 is CSAPGGTGVNEQYF. The CDR3 DNA sequence: TGCAGTGCCCCCGGGGGGACAGGGGTAAACGAGCAGTACTTC.

This clonotype was seen a handful of times. The genes are TRBV18 and TRBJ2-7, with D unresolved. Germline CDR1 is KGHSH and CDR2 is LQKENI. The V end was cut by 2 bases, the J end by 2 bases, with 7 bases between. CDR3 length: 13 amino acids. The DNA for the CDR3 is TGTGCCAGCTCACCAGCAGAGGCCTACGAGCAGTACTTC. Amino acids: CASSPAEAYEQYF.

This sequence joins TRBV6-4 and TRBJ2-1; D tentatively reads TRBD1 or TRBD2 (5 bases each). CDR3 size: 13 residues. Trimming removed 3 bases at V and 12 bases at J, with 15 bases between. Germline CDR1 is MRHNA and CDR2 is SNTAGT. CDR3 sequence (DNA): TGTGCCAGCAGTGAAGAGGACGGGACGGGGCAGTTCTTC. It encodes CASSEEDGTGQFF.

The V and J genes are TRBV5-8 and TRBJ2-4, with D possibly matching TRBD2 (6 bases). V was pared by 1 base and J by 6 bases, with 11 bases between. CDR1 SGHTS and CDR2 YDEGEE come from the germline V gene. This CDR3 has 14 residues. CDR3 in amino acids: CASSLLSGRNIQYF. CDR3 coding DNA: TGTGCCAGCAGCTTGCTTAGCGGCAGAAACATTCAGTACTTC.

This rearrangement joins TRBV12-3 or TRBV12-4 to TRBJ1-4; 12 bases map to TRBD1. The V gene end was trimmed by 6 bases and the J gene end by 8 bases; junction bases not matched to a gene: 7. The CDR3 has 15 amino acids. The CDR3 DNA reads TGTGCCAGCAGGGCAACCGGGACAGGGGGCGAAAAACTGTTTTTT. It yields the protein CASRATGTGGEKLFF.

This chain joins TRBV18 and TRBJ2-7; 7 bases match TRBD2. The CDR3 totals 14 residues. Germline CDR1 and CDR2: KGHSH and LQKENI. Unmatched junction bases numbered 4, after V lost 3 bases and J lost 2 bases. The chain's CDR3 is CASSPGGGPYEQYF. In nucleotides, the CDR3 is TGTGCCAGCTCACCGGGCGGGGGACCCTACGAGCAGTACTTC.

The rearrangement links TRBV7-6 to TRBJ2-1, with 10 bases aligning to TRBD2. The V segment lost 9 bases and the J segment 3 bases; nucleotides outside the gene matches: 14. Germline-derived CDR1 and CDR2 are SGHVS and FNYEAQ. The CDR3 spans 17 residues. The CDR3 here is CASSLGLAGVYYNEQFF. CDR3 nucleotide sequence: TGTGCCAGTTCCCTAGGGCTAGCGGGAGTATACTACAATGAGCAGTTCTTC.

CDR3 loop: CASSALGQGGKETQYF. In nucleotides, the CDR3 is TGTGCCAGCAGCGCGCTAGGACAGGGAGGTAAAGAGACCCAGTACTTC. The chain combines TRBV7-9 with TRBJ2-5; TRBD1 matches 8 bases. V lost 5 bases, J lost 3 bases, and 11 bases stayed unmatched. The length of the CDR3 is 16 residues. Per germline, CDR1 SEHNR and CDR2 FQNEAQ (reference sequence). Full variable domain (rest looked up from reference TRBV7-9 and TRBJ2-5): DTGVSQNPRHKITKRGQNVTFRCDPISEHNRLYWYRQTLGQGPEFLTYFQNEAQLEKSRLLSDRFSAERPKGSFSTLEIQRTEQGDSAMYLCASSALGQGGKETQYFGPGTRLLVL.

The CDR3 DNA follows: TGTGCTAGTGGTGTGACAGGTTCCGGAAACACCATATATTTT. Protein sequence: CASGVTGSGNTIYF. The rearrangement joins TRBV12-5 to TRBJ1-3; D may be TRBD1 (6 bases). From germline, CDR1 is LGHNT and CDR2 FRNRAP. V was pared by 5 bases and J by 4 bases, with 12 bases between. This CDR3 is built from 14 residues.

The chain carries TRBV12-3 or TRBV12-4 and TRBJ2-7; 7 nucleotides line up with TRBD1. Trimming removed 5 bases from V and 6 bases from J; junction bases left unmatched: 7. The CDR3 is 13 residues long. CDR3 sequence: CASSLDREREQYF. For the CDR3, the DNA is TGTGCCAGCAGTCTAGACAGGGAACGCGAGCAGTACTTC.

The V and J genes are TRBV21-1 and TRBJ2-1; TRBD2 reflects the table's D call only, with no check against the DNA. TRBV21-1 is marked as a pseudogene. The CDR3 spans 17 residues. CDR3 sequence (DNA): TGTGCCAGCAGCAAGTGGACTATGGGAAGCTCCTACAATGAGCAGTTCTTC. The encoded protein is CASSKWTMGSSYNEQFF.

The chain recombines TRBV4-3 with TRBJ2-3; D perhaps matches TRBD2 (6 bases). Germline V gives CDR1 LGHNA, CDR2 YSLEER. Deletions cut 4 bases from V and 3 bases from J, with 29 bases between. This CDR3 spans 20 amino acids. CDR3 nucleotide sequence: TGCGCCAGCAGCCGTCGGTGGGGGGAGGTTCCCCTTAGAAGTACAGATACGCAGTATTTT. This translates into CASSRRWGEVPLRSTDTQYF.

This clonotype has at least ten counts. The chain uses TRBV5-1 and TRBJ2-7, with 11 positions matching TRBD1. Germline assignment: CDR1 SGHRS and CDR2 YFSETQ. With V trimmed by 2 bases and J by 1 base, 5 bases remained unmatched. This CDR3 comprises 16 residues. The DNA of the CDR3 is TGCGCCAGCAGCTTCTCCGGGACAGGGGGTTCCTACGAGCAGTACTTC. Residues: CASSFSGTGGSYEQYF.

The chain recombines TRBV12-3 or TRBV12-4 with TRBJ2-4, with unresolved D. V was clipped by 6 bases and J by 1 base, with 13 bases between them. This CDR3 contains 15 residues. CDR3: CASRRAGSAKNIQYF. For the CDR3, the DNA is TGTGCCAGCAGGCGAGCAGGCAGTGCCAAAAACATTCAGTACTTC.

The V call is TRBV5-6, the J call TRBJ2-7; D possibly corresponds to TRBD2 (6 bases). The V gene lost 1 base and the J gene lost 2 bases, with 16 bases spanning the gap. From germline, CDR1 is SGHDT and CDR2 YYEEEE. This CDR3 comprises 16 residues. CDR3 loop: CASSLPGGPSTYEQYF. CDR3 DNA: TGTGCCAGCAGCTTGCCCGGAGGGCCCTCCACCTACGAGCAGTACTTC.

A few counts support this clonotype. The J gene is TRBJ1-1, the V gene TRBV7-9, with no clear D. The CDR3 spans 14 residues. Trimming removed 0 bases at V and 3 bases at J, with 8 bases between. CDR1 SEHNR and CDR2 FQNEAQ come from the germline V gene (reference sequence). For the CDR3, the DNA is TGTGCCAGCAGCTTAGCTTACCGATACACTGAAGCTTTCTTT. Protein product: CASSLAYRYTEAFF. Using reference TRBV7-9 and TRBJ1-1 for the parts outside the CDR3, the full variable domain is DTGVSQNPRHKITKRGQNVTFRCDPISEHNRLYWYRQTLGQGPEFLTYFQNEAQLEKSRLLSDRFSAERPKGSFSTLEIQRTEQGDSAMYLCASSLAYRYTEAFFGQGTRLTVV.

The chain has TRBV5-1 and TRBJ1-1, with unresolved D. CDR1 is SGHRS, CDR2 YFSETQ, per germline. The CDR3 extends over 13 amino acids. The V end was cut by 4 bases, the J end by 6 bases, with 13 bases between. The CDR3 reads CASSPQMGSEAFF. As DNA, the CDR3 is TGCGCCAGCAGCCCGCAAATGGGGTCTGAAGCTTTCTTT.

The chain has TRBV24-1 and TRBJ1-5; 7 bases fit TRBD1. CDR3 length: 13 amino acids. Germline lookup yields CDR1 KGHDR and CDR2 SFDVKD. Trimming removed 5 bases from V and 4 bases from J; junction bases left unmatched: 1. CDR3 DNA: TGTGCCACCAGTGGACAGGGTAATCAGCCCCAGCATTTT. Translation gives CATSGQGNQPQHF.

The chain uses TRBV10-3 and TRBJ2-1; 7 nucleotides line up with TRBD1. The CDR3 runs 15 residues. V was pared by 4 bases and J by 9 bases, with 12 bases of the junction left unmatched. Germline V gives CDR1 ENHRY, CDR2 SYGVKD. CDR3 DNA: TGTGCCATCAGTGCTACCGGGACAGCACCGGGTGAGCAGTTCTTC. This sequence encodes CAISATGTAPGEQFF.

This chain connects TRBV7-9 to TRBJ2-1, with unresolved D. CDR1 is SEHNR, CDR2 FQNEAQ, per germline (reference sequence). V was pared by 5 bases and J by 3 bases, with 14 bases between. The CDR3 totals 15 residues. CDR3 residues: CASSRAGPVYNEQFF. The CDR3 bases are TGTGCCAGCAGCAGGGCAGGCCCGGTCTACAATGAGCAGTTCTTC. The complete variable domain, with remaining parts taken from reference TRBV7-9 and TRBJ2-1, reads DTGVSQNPRHKITKRGQNVTFRCDPISEHNRLYWYRQTLGQGPEFLTYFQNEAQLEKSRLLSDRFSAERPKGSFSTLEIQRTEQGDSAMYLCASSRAGPVYNEQFFGPGTRLTVL.

The chain carries TRBV6-4 and TRBJ2-7; maybe TRBD2 (6 bases). V was cut by 6 bases and J by 0 bases, with 18 bases left in between. The germline V gene encodes CDR1 MRHNA and CDR2 SNTAGT. The CDR3 sequence is 16 residues long. The CDR3 coding sequence is TGTGCCAGCAGCATACCCGGGACTTTAAGCTCCTACGAGCAGTACTTC. Protein product: CASSIPGTLSSYEQYF.

The V and J genes are TRBV7-9 and TRBJ2-3, with 7 bases that match TRBD1. Germline CDR1 SEHNR, CDR2 FQNEAQ (reference sequence). J was trimmed by 2 bases and V by 3 bases; bases with no gene match: 8. This CDR3 comprises 16 residues. CDR3 sequence reads: CASSFWGQTTTDTQYF. The CDR3 coding sequence is TGTGCCAGCAGCTTTTGGGGACAGACAACCACAGATACGCAGTATTTT.

This clonotype was seen a handful of times. The chain combines TRBV19 with TRBJ2-4; D might be TRBD1 (6 bases). V was shortened by 6 bases and J by 1 base, with 13 bases between the two germline ends. Germline loops: CDR1 LNHDA, CDR2 SQIVND (reference sequence). The CDR3 sequence is 15 residues long. In DNA form, the CDR3 reads TGTGCCAGTAGAGATACAGGGAGCGCCAAAAACATTCAGTACTTC. Its translation is CASRDTGSAKNIQYF.

CDR3 DNA sequence: TGTGCCAGCAGGGGTGGGGGCAGGCCTTATGGCTACACCTTC. Its translation is CASRGGGRPYGYTF. The chain recombines TRBV25-1 with TRBJ1-2; tentative D call: TRBD1 (6 bases). This CDR3 region has 14 residues. V was cut by 6 bases and J by 5 bases, with 16 bases left in between. CDR1 is MGHDK, CDR2 SYGVNS, per germline.

This clonotype was found a few times. The chain employs TRBV24-1 and TRBJ2-1; 7 positions match TRBD2. Trimming cost V 9 bases and J 2 bases; bases outside gene matches: 9. The germline gives CDR1 KGHDR, CDR2 SFDVKD. This CDR3 is 15 amino acids long. For the CDR3, the DNA is TGTGCCACCTCTAAGCCGGGACTAACCTACAATGAGCAGTTCTTC. Translated, it gives CATSKPGLTYNEQFF.

The chain couples TRBV20-1 to TRBJ2-7; 9 bases line up with TRBD2. The length of the CDR3 is 14 residues. Germline V lookup: CDR1 DFQATT, CDR2 SNEGSKA (reference sequence). The J segment lost 6 bases and the V segment lost 4 bases, leaving 10 bases of the junction unmatched. The CDR3 protein is CSAIYAGGGGEQYF. CDR3 in DNA: TGCAGTGCTATTTATGCGGGAGGGGGTGGCGAGCAGTACTTC.